Listed here is a single T cell receptor beta chain. What it binds is unknown. Germline CDR1 SGHAT, CDR2 FQNNGV. V was shortened by 7 bases and J by 6 bases, with 19 bases between the two germline ends. The CDR3 runs to 14 residues. The data belong to a study of OX40 agonist ivuxolimab in advanced cancers. For the study at large: Participants, around 80% male, averaged roughly 60 years of age, ranging from about 23 to 85.

Study conclusions and caveats: Relative to CD4+ cells, CD8+ T cells on average had more expanded clones. Nonresponders, in some cases, also had low normalized T-cell clonal expansion.

The data were produced by immunoSEQ multiplex PCR, yet TCRdb's version contains in-frame clones alone and is incomplete. The data show 70,000 to 95,000 clones, with nearly 95% seen just once and about a fifth held by the top ten. This receptor was identified in an adult with an advanced solid tumor such as melanoma, head and neck, liver or kidney cancer. J is TRBJ2-7 and V is TRBV11-2; D is possibly TRBD2 (6 bases). Sequenced here: CD4+ or CD8+ T cells sorted from blood, sampled in a trial of the OX40 agonist ivuxolimab. In DNA form, the CDR3 reads TGTGCCAGCAAGCCTTGGAGGGCTAATAGCGAGCAGTACTTC. It specifies CASKPWRANSEQYF.